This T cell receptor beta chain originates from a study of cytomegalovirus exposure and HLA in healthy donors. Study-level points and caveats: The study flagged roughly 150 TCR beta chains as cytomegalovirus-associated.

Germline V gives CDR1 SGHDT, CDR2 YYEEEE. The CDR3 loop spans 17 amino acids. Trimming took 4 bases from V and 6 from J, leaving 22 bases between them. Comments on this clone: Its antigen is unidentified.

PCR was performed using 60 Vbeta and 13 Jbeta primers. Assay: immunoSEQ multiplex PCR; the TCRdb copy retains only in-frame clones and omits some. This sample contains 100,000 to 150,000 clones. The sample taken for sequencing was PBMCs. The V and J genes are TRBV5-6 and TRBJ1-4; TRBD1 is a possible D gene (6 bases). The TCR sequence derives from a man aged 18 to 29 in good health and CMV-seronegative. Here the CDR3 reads CASSPRQEISRYEKLFF. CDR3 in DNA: TGTGCCAGCAGCCCGAGACAGGAGATCTCTCGTTATGAAAAACTGTTTTTT.